A selection of T cell receptor beta chains follows, all from one sample in a study of blood T cell repertoires in COVID-19. Here immunoSEQ multiplex PCR was the method, and the copy in TCRdb shows in-frame clones only, minus some. The sample comprises over 200,000 clones, around 90% of which are singletons, and 1.2% rests with the top ten. Sequencing input: PBMCs or T cells enriched from blood (not recorded which). The receptors derive from a man aged 30 to 39 who had recovered from COVID-19. Both conserved end residues are part of each CDR3. The D gene is left open where the match is weak. Size is omitted from some rows. Given values are once, few, many or a class for expanded clones.

D | size | J | V | DNA | CDR3
TRBD1 | once | TRBJ1-1 | TRBV30 | TGTGCCTGGAGTCCAGGGACAGGTGGGAGCACTGAAGCTTTCTTT | CAWSPGTGGSTEAFF
TRBD1 | NA | TRBJ1-3 | TRBV10-2 | TGCGCCAGCAGTGAGTGGACAGGGGGCTCTGGAAACACCATATATTTT | CASSEWTGGSGNTIYF
TRBD2 | NA | TRBJ2-2 | TRBV6-5 | TGTGCCAGCAGTCGTAGCGGGCCCTGGGACGGGGAGCTGTTTTTT | CASSRSGPWDGELFF
TRBD1 | NA | TRBJ2-2 | TRBV24-1 | TGTGCCACCAGGGCTAGGCGGACAGGGGGGTCCCCGAACACCGGGGAGCTGTTTTTT | CATRARRTGGSPNTGELFF
NA | once | TRBJ2-7 | TRBV7-2 | TGTGCCAGCAGCTTGAGGCGGAACTCCTACGAGCAGTACTTC | CASSLRRNSYEQYF
NA | NA | TRBJ1-2 | TRBV6-2/TRBV6-3 | TGTGCCAGCAGTTCTCAGGGGAACTATGGCTACACCTTC | CASSSQGNYGYTF
TRBD1 | NA | TRBJ1-2 | TRBV15 | TGTGCCACCAGCAGAGTTAAATGGGGACAGGGCCGCCATGGCTACACCTTC | CATSRVKWGQGRHGYTF
TRBD1 | NA | TRBJ2-7 | TRBV13 | TGTGCCAGCAGCGCCGGGACAGCCTACGAGCAGTACTTC | CASSAGTAYEQYF
TRBD1 | NA | TRBJ2-1 | TRBV9 | TGTGCCAGCAGCGCCGAGGGGCGGACAGGGGGCAATGAGCAGTTCTTC | CASSAEGRTGGNEQFF
TRBD2 | NA | TRBJ2-1 | TRBV5-1 | TGCGCCAGCAGCCTTAGCGGGGGCCACTACAATGAGCAGTTCTTC | CASSLSGGHYNEQFF
NA | NA | TRBJ2-4 | TRBV11-2 | TGTGCCAGCAGCTTATACGGGTTAGCCAAAAACATTCAGTACTTC | CASSLYGLAKNIQYF
TRBD2 | NA | TRBJ2-7 | TRBV9 | TGTGCCAGCAGCCCGAACCTAGCGGGGTCCTACGAGCAGTACTTC | CASSPNLAGSYEQYF
NA | NA | TRBJ1-1 | TRBV12-3/TRBV12-4 | TGTGCCAGCAGTCTCCGACAGGATGGGGGAGCTTTCTTT | CASSLRQDGGAFF
TRBD1 | NA | TRBJ1-3 | TRBV27 | TGTGCCAGCAGTCTGACAGGGAGTGCTGGAAACACCATATATTTT | CASSLTGSAGNTIYF
NA | once | TRBJ1-6 | TRBV4-1 | TGCGCCAGCAGCATGCGACAGATTTATAATTCACCCCTCCACTTT | CASSMRQIYNSPLHF
TRBD1 | once | TRBJ2-7 | TRBV5-6 | TGTGCCAGCAGCTTGGGGACAGGGGGCTACGAGCAGTACTTC | CASSLGTGGYEQYF
NA | NA | TRBJ1-4 | TRBV27 | TGTGCCAGCAGTTTAGTGAAGACGGGTGAAAAACTGTTTTTT | CASSLVKTGEKLFF
TRBD1 | NA | TRBJ2-1 | TRBV27 | TGTGCCAGCAGTTTATCGGGACAGCGAGGCAATGAGCAGTTCTTC | CASSLSGQRGNEQFF
NA | NA | TRBJ2-7 | TRBV11-2 | TGTGCCAGCGGGACGGGAGTGGGGGAGCAGTACTTC | CASGTGVGEQYF
TRBD1 | NA | TRBJ2-5 | TRBV30 | TGTGCCTGGAGTGGCGAGGGGGCCCAAGAGACCCAGTACTTC | CAWSGEGAQETQYF
NA | few | TRBJ2-1 | TRBV5-1 | TGCGCCAGCAGCATTGTTCTAGCTGAACTGAGCTCCTACAATGAGCAGTTCTTC | CASSIVLAELSSYNEQFF
NA | few | TRBJ1-6 | TRBV6-8 | TGTGCCAGCAGTTACAGACAGCTGTTCCATAATTCACCCCTCCACTTT | CASSYRQLFHNSPLHF
TRBD2 | NA | TRBJ2-5 | TRBV11-2 | TGTGCCAGCAGCTTATTTAGAACTAGCGGGGAACAAGAGACCCAGTACTTC | CASSLFRTSGEQETQYF
NA | NA | TRBJ1-6 | TRBV19 | TGTGCCAGTAGTATCGGGGAGTACTCACCCCTCCACTTT | CASSIGEYSPLHF
TRBD1 | NA | TRBJ2-2 | TRBV19 | TGTGCCAGTAGTTCAGGGGGCGCGAACACCGGGGAGCTGTTTTTT | CASSSGGANTGELFF
NA | NA | TRBJ1-1 | TRBV30 | TGTGCCTGGAGGGGCCCTGGCACTGAAGCTTTCTTT | CAWRGPGTEAFF
TRBD2 | NA | TRBJ2-3 | TRBV5-1 | TGCGCCAGCAGTACGGGGGAGGGCCAATTCACAGATACGCAGTATTTT | CASSTGEGQFTDTQYF
NA | NA | TRBJ1-5 | TRBV15 | TGTGCCACCAGCAGAGTTACAGGTAGCAATCAGCCCCAGCATTTT | CATSRVTGSNQPQHF
NA | NA | TRBJ2-3 | TRBV9 | TGTGCCAGCAGCGTAGCCGGGACTGGCACAGATACGCAGTATTTT | CASSVAGTGTDTQYF
NA | NA | TRBJ1-1 | TRBV28 | TGTGCCAGCAGTTTAAGGCGGGGCCTTAGGAACACTGAAGCTTTCTTT | CASSLRRGLRNTEAFF
NA | NA | TRBJ1-2 | TRBV5-6 | TGTGCCAGCAGCGTCGGGGGTAGTGGTTACACCTTC | CASSVGGSGYTF
TRBD2 | NA | TRBJ2-5 | TRBV18 | TGTGCCAGCTCACCACGGGGCGGGGGGTCAGGAGAGACCCAGTACTTC | CASSPRGGGSGETQYF
TRBD1 | NA | TRBJ2-7 | TRBV7-2 | TGTGCCAGCAGCGTCGGGACAGGGGGGTACGAGCAGTACTTC | CASSVGTGGYEQYF
TRBD1 | NA | TRBJ1-2 | TRBV7-9 | TGTGCCAGCAGCCCCCCGGGACAGACCTATGGCTACACCTTC | CASSPPGQTYGYTF
NA | once | TRBJ1-5 | TRBV20-1 | TGCAGTGCTAGTGAGAAGAGTTCCGTGACCCAGCATTTT | CSASEKSSVTQHF
NA | NA | TRBJ1-1 | TRBV2 | TGTGCCAGCAGTGGGAGAAAAATCGGGGCTTTCTTT | CASSGRKIGAFF
TRBD2 | NA | TRBJ2-7 | TRBV4-1 | TGCGCCAGCAGCCAAGGGGGGAGGGGCAGGTTCTCCTACGAGCAGTACTTC | CASSQGGRGRFSYEQYF
TRBD1 | NA | TRBJ2-7 | TRBV3-1/TRBV3-2 | TGTGCCAGCAGCCAGGAGACCGGGACAGGGGTTATCTACGAGCAGTACTTC | CASSQETGTGVIYEQYF
NA | NA | TRBJ2-7 | TRBV15 | TGTGCCACCAGCAGAAAAATACAGGGCTACGAGCAGTACTTC | CATSRKIQGYEQYF
TRBD2 | NA | TRBJ2-7 | TRBV18 | TGTGCCAGCTCACCTCCCGGGGGGGGACCCGGCTACGAGCAGTACTTC | CASSPPGGGPGYEQYF
NA | once | TRBJ2-7 | TRBV5-6 | TGTGCCAGCAGCTTGGCCGGGGGTAACTCCTACGAGCAGTACTTC | CASSLAGGNSYEQYF
NA | NA | TRBJ1-2 | TRBV12-3/TRBV12-4 | TGTGCCAGCAGCACAGCCAGGGGCTATGGCTACACCTTC | CASSTARGYGYTF
NA | NA | TRBJ2-1 | TRBV5-1 | TGCGCCAGCAGCTTGGCTCTTGCGGGAAGTAACAATGAGCAGTTCTTC | CASSLALAGSNNEQFF
TRBD1 | once | TRBJ1-4 | TRBV27 | TGTGCCAGCAGTCCATACACAGGGGCCACTAATGAAAAACTGTTTTTT | CASSPYTGATNEKLFF
TRBD1 | NA | TRBJ1-5 | TRBV7-2 | TGTGCCAGCAGCTTAGGGACAGGCGGTAATCAGCCCCAGCATTTT | CASSLGTGGNQPQHF
NA | NA | TRBJ1-2 | TRBV7-9 | TGTGCCAGCAGCTTAGCCGGAGATCCTTTCACCTTC | CASSLAGDPFTF
NA | NA | TRBJ1-5 | TRBV27 | TGTGCCAGCAGTTCGGTTGCCAGCGGCAATCAGCCCCAGCATTTT | CASSSVASGNQPQHF
TRBD1 | NA | TRBJ2-7 | TRBV11-2 | TGTGCCAGCAGCTCTGGACAGGGCTACGAGCAGTACTTC | CASSSGQGYEQYF
TRBD1 | once | TRBJ2-2 | TRBV9 | TGTGCCAGCAGCGTTACTCAGGGGGCGAACACCGGGGAGCTGTTTTTT | CASSVTQGANTGELFF
NA | once | TRBJ2-5 | TRBV10-1 | TGCGCCAGCAGTGGAGACCAAGAGACCCAGTACTTC | CASSGDQETQYF
NA | NA | TRBJ1-1 | TRBV29-1 | TGCAGCGCCACCAGGGCCAGGAACACTGAAGCTTTCTTT | CSATRARNTEAFF
TRBD2 | once | TRBJ2-3 | TRBV4-3 | TGCGCCAGCAGCCAAGACCGAGCGGGGCTCACAGATACGCAGTATTTT | CASSQDRAGLTDTQYF
TRBD1 | NA | TRBJ2-2 | TRBV9 | TGTGCCAGCAGCGATTTAGGACAGGGTCTTGGGACCGGGGAGCTGTTTTTT | CASSDLGQGLGTGELFF
TRBD1 | NA | TRBJ1-4 | TRBV29-1 | TGCAGCGTCGGTCCCGGGACAGGGGTGGGCGAAAAACTGTTTTTT | CSVGPGTGVGEKLFF